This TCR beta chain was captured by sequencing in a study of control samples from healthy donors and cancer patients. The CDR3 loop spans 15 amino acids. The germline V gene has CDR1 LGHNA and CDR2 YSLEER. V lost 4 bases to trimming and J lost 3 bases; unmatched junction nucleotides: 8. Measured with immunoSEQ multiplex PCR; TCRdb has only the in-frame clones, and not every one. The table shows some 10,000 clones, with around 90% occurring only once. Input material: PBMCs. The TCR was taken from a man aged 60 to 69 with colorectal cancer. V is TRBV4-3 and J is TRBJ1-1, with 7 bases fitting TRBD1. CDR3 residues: CASSLVYGTDTEAFF. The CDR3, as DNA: TGCGCCAGCAGCCTTGTCTACGGGACAGACACTGAAGCTTTCTTT.